A single sample is the source of the 5 T cell receptor beta chains below, sequenced in a study of shared clonotypes between healthy human individuals. Generated by immunoSEQ multiplex PCR, the TCRdb table keeps only in-frame clones and is missing some. Of under 600,000 clones in the sample, nearly 80% were seen once. Sequenced material: PBMCs. Receptors originate from a middle-aged woman in good health. Some clones in this sample may be carry-over from other donors' samples.

The chain couples TRBV16 to TRBJ1-2; no firm D call. Germline CDR1 and CDR2: KGHSY and FQNENV. V was cut by 3 bases and J by 7 bases, with 6 bases left in between. The length of the CDR3 is 11 residues. The CDR3 DNA reads TGTGCCAGCAGCCACGCTCTTGGCTACACCTTC. Residues: CASSHALGYTF.

V is TRBV11-2 and J is TRBJ2-2; TRBD2 aligns across 14 bases. Germline CDR1 reads SGHAT; CDR2 reads FQNNGV. The CDR3 covers 14 residues. After removal of 4 bases from V and 8 bases from J, the junction contained 0 bases not matched to a gene. The CDR3: CASSWTSGRGELFF. The CDR3 region has the DNA TGTGCCAGCAGCTGGACTAGCGGGAGGGGGGAGCTGTTTTTT.

The V call is TRBV4-2, the J call TRBJ2-5, with 16 bases aligning to TRBD2. The CDR3 is made up of 18 amino acids. CDR1 is LGHNA, CDR2 YNFKEQ, per germline. Unmatched junction bases numbered 10, after V lost 4 bases and J lost 5 bases. CDR3 sequence: CASSLSTGTSGRGETQYF. The CDR3 coding sequence is TGTGCCAGCAGCCTCTCCACCGGGACTAGCGGGAGGGGGGAGACCCAGTACTTC.

This chain links TRBV9 with TRBJ2-1; 8 bases are shared with TRBD2. This CDR3 comprises 14 residues. Trimming took 2 bases from V and 9 from J; bases not matched to a gene: 7. Germline V gives CDR1 SGDLS, CDR2 YYNGEE. The CDR3 is CASSVGGLGIEQFF. The CDR3 nucleotides are TGTGCCAGCAGCGTTGGGGGACTAGGTATTGAGCAGTTCTTC.

The chain links TRBV28 to TRBJ2-1; 7 bases line up with TRBD2. V was pared by 4 bases and J by 5 bases, with 23 bases of the junction left unmatched. The CDR3 contains 20 residues. CDR1 MDHEN and CDR2 SYDVKM come from the germline V gene. The CDR3 nucleotides read TGTGCCAGCAGTTGGCCCTACCCTTCCCCAGGGTTGGGGGGGGACAATGAGCAGTTCTTC. Amino acid sequence: CASSWPYPSPGLGGDNEQFF.